One sample yielded the 25 T cell receptor beta chains listed below, sequenced in a study of blood T cell repertoires in COVID-19. Generated by immunoSEQ multiplex PCR, the TCRdb table keeps only in-frame clones and is missing some. The table records roughly 380,000 clones, over 75% of them present only once. The sample taken for sequencing was PBMCs or T cells enriched from blood (not recorded which). These receptors originate from a man between 25 and 39 years old who had recovered from COVID-19.

There are a few counts of this clone. This sample also contains other DNA sequences that code for the same CDR3. This rearrangement joins TRBV18 to TRBJ1-5, with TRBD1 as a possible D gene (5 bases). V lost 4 bases and J 2 bases, leaving 9 bases between the germline ends. Looked up from germline, CDR1 is KGHSH and CDR2 is LQKENI. The CDR3 covers 14 residues. The CDR3 region has the DNA TGTGCCAGCTCACTCCAAGGGGGCAATCAGCCCCAGCATTTT. This encodes CASSLQGGNQPQHF.

V is TRBV24-1 and J is TRBJ2-1; TRBD2 agrees at 11 bases. J gave up 5 bases and V 4 bases, and 6 bases lay outside the gene matches. The germline CDR1 and CDR2 sequences are KGHDR and SFDVKD. The CDR3 contains 16 residues. CDR3 in amino acids: CATSESSGGANNEQFF. CDR3 in DNA: TGTGCCACCAGTGAAAGTAGCGGGGGGGCCAACAATGAGCAGTTCTTC.

The chain has TRBV7-9 and TRBJ2-2, with D maybe TRBD2 (5 bases). V lost 0 bases to trimming and J lost 3 bases, with 8 bases between them. CDR3 length: 15 amino acids. Germline V gene data show CDR1 as SEHNR and CDR2 as FQNEAQ (reference sequence). CDR3 DNA sequence: TGTGCCAGCAGCTTAGCTTGGGAGCACACCGGGGAGCTGTTTTTT. Protein product: CASSLAWEHTGELFF. The full variable domain, with the rest looked up from reference TRBV7-9 and TRBJ2-2, is DTGVSQNPRHKITKRGQNVTFRCDPISEHNRLYWYRQTLGQGPEFLTYFQNEAQLEKSRLLSDRFSAERPKGSFSTLEIQRTEQGDSAMYLCASSLAWEHTGELFFGEGSRLTVL.

The chain carries TRBV6-1 and TRBJ1-2, with D perhaps TRBD1 (5 bases). Germline CDR1 MNHNS, CDR2 SASEGT. CDR3 length equals 14 residues. V lost 3 bases, J lost 3 bases, and 11 bases lay in between. CDR3 nucleotide sequence: TGTGCCAGCAGTGATGACAGATGGGACTATGGCTACACCTTC. It is translated as CASSDDRWDYGYTF.

The chain carries TRBV14 and TRBJ1-6, with D unresolved. CDR3 size: 12 residues. Germline CDR1 and CDR2: SGHDN and FVKESK. V lost 4 bases and J 7 bases, leaving 5 bases between the germline ends. The CDR3 spells CASSLVNSPLHF. As DNA, the CDR3 is TGTGCCAGCAGCCTAGTCAATTCACCCCTCCACTTT.

This chain joins TRBV5-4 and TRBJ1-6; a possible D gene is TRBD1 (5 bases). Trimming cost V 3 bases and J 7 bases, with 11 bases left between them. Germline assignment: CDR1 SGHNT and CDR2 YYREEE (reference sequence). The CDR3 is 14 residues long. The CDR3 DNA reads TGTGCCAGCAGCTCCCGGGGGGAGAATTCACCCCTCCACTTT. Amino acid sequence: CASSSRGENSPLHF.

The chain joins TRBV3-1 (or the pseudogene TRBV3-2) to TRBJ2-2; 8 positions match TRBD1. Germline values: CDR1 LGHDT, CDR2 YNNKEL (reference sequence). The V segment lost 1 base and the J segment 8 bases; nucleotides outside the gene matches: 6. This CDR3 is 15 amino acids long. CDR3 region: CASSQAQGARGELFF. CDR3 nucleotides: TGTGCCAGCAGCCAAGCTCAGGGGGCACGGGGGGAGCTGTTTTTT.

The chain couples TRBV12-3 or TRBV12-4 to TRBJ2-1; 11 nucleotides agree with TRBD2. The CDR3 has 13 residues. V lost 8 bases to trimming and J lost 7 bases; unmatched junction nucleotides: 4. CDR3 loop: CASCSGGVNEQFF. For the CDR3, the DNA is TGTGCCAGCTGTAGCGGGGGGGTGAATGAGCAGTTCTTC.

The chain joins TRBV12-3 or TRBV12-4 to TRBJ1-5, with D hard to call. V was cut by 2 bases and J by 1 base, with 3 bases left in between. This CDR3 comprises 13 residues. CDR3 sequence (DNA): TGTGCCAGCAGTTTACTGAGCAATCAGCCCCAGCATTTT. The encoded protein is CASSLLSNQPQHF.

The chain recombines TRBV10-3 with TRBJ1-6; 7 bases are a match to TRBD1. J lost 5 bases, V lost 2 bases, and 3 bases had no gene match. Germline CDR1 is ENHRY and CDR2 is SYGVKD. The CDR3 has 15 amino acids. CDR3 sequence reads: CAISEADRNNSPLHF. In DNA, the CDR3 is TGTGCCATCAGTGAGGCGGACAGGAATAATTCACCCCTCCACTTT.

Only one count was recorded for this clone. This sequence joins TRBV18 and TRBJ1-5, with 7 bases aligning to TRBD1. The germline gives CDR1 KGHSH, CDR2 LQKENI. V dropped 5 bases and J dropped 5; count of bases not matched to a gene: 9. The CDR3 extends over 15 amino acids. The CDR3 DNA reads TGTGCCAGCTCAGAACAGGGGTTTTTACATCAGCCCCAGCATTTT. As protein: CASSEQGFLHQPQHF.

CDR3 region: CASSAGRGNQETQYF. The CDR3 bases are TGTGCCAGTAGTGCCGGACGGGGAAACCAAGAGACCCAGTACTTC. This chain joins TRBV19 and TRBJ2-5; tentative D call: TRBD2 (5 bases). The germline V gene encodes CDR1 LNHDA and CDR2 SQIVND (reference sequence). The CDR3 has 15 amino acids. Trimming took off 5 bases at V and 0 bases at J, with 13 bases between the two ends.

The chain carries TRBV7-2 and TRBJ1-2; D is undetermined. CDR3 length: 15 amino acids. V lost 3 bases and J lost 6, with 17 bases in between. Per germline, CDR1 SGHTA and CDR2 FQGNSA. CDR3 in amino acids: CASSFRTQSRDGYTF. For the CDR3, the DNA is TGTGCCAGCAGCTTCCGGACTCAATCAAGGGATGGCTACACCTTC.

The genes are TRBV19 and TRBJ1-1; maybe TRBD1 (6 bases). The CDR3 is 14 amino acids. V was pared by 5 bases and J by 4 bases, with 14 bases between. Germline V gives CDR1 LNHDA, CDR2 SQIVND (reference sequence). The chain's CDR3 is CASSLQGRSTEAFF. Written as DNA, the CDR3 is TGTGCCAGTAGTCTACAGGGACGCAGCACTGAAGCTTTCTTT.

The V and J genes are TRBV19 and TRBJ2-3, with TRBD2 identical over 9 bases. This CDR3 has 16 amino acids. The J segment lost 2 bases and the V segment lost 1 base, leaving 4 bases of the junction unmatched. Germline loops: CDR1 LNHDA, CDR2 SQIVND (reference sequence). CDR3 protein: CASSIGAGGSTDTQYF. The DNA for the CDR3 is TGTGCCAGTAGTATAGGAGCGGGGGGTTCCACAGATACGCAGTATTTT.

Comments on this clone: The sample carries other DNA sequences with the same CDR3. The chain carries TRBV30 and TRBJ1-1, with 9 nucleotides matching TRBD1. The germline V gene has CDR1 GTSNPN and CDR2 SVGIG (reference sequence). There are 13 residues in the CDR3. V dropped 1 base and J dropped 4; count of bases not matched to a gene: 1. The CDR3 coding sequence is TGTGCCTGGAGTGACAGGGGGCGCACTGAAGCTTTCTTT. This gives the protein CAWSDRGRTEAFF.

This chain uses TRBV4-3 with TRBJ1-6; TRBD1 matches at 7 bases. The V segment lost 0 bases and the J segment 10 bases; nucleotides outside the gene matches: 9. Germline V gives CDR1 LGHNA, CDR2 YSLEER. The CDR3 covers 16 residues. CDR3 nucleotides: TGCGCCAGCAGCCAAGATGTTACAGGGGTCGGGTCACCCCTCCACTTT. Translation: CASSQDVTGVGSPLHF.

This clone was counted between two and nine times. The chain is built from TRBV19 and TRBJ1-2; 7 bases line up with TRBD1. Germline lookup yields CDR1 LNHDA and CDR2 SQIVND (reference sequence). The CDR3 has 15 residues. The V gene end was trimmed by 3 bases and the J gene end by 4 bases; junction bases not matched to a gene: 8. The CDR3 loop reads CASSIPAGGVYGYTF. The DNA of the CDR3 is TGTGCCAGTAGTATCCCCGCAGGGGGTGTCTATGGCTACACCTTC.

The chain links TRBV11-2 to TRBJ2-5, with 7 bases lining up with TRBD2. Looked up from germline, CDR1 is SGHAT and CDR2 is FQNNGV. Trimming took 1 base from V and 4 from J; bases not matched to a gene: 0. The CDR3 runs 13 residues. CDR3 sequence: CASSLAGGETQYF. CDR3 nucleotide sequence: TGTGCCAGCAGCTTAGCGGGGGGAGAGACCCAGTACTTC.

CDR3 DNA sequence: TGTGCCAGCAGCAGGACAGGCGAGGGCTATGGCTACACCTTC. Translating gives CASSRTGEGYGYTF. V and J are TRBV6-4 and TRBJ1-2; 7 bases agree with TRBD1. Germline CDR1 reads MRHNA; CDR2 reads SNTAGT. The CDR3 is 14 amino acids. Trimming took 6 bases from V and 4 from J; bases not matched to a gene: 8.

This chain connects TRBV6-4 to TRBJ2-7; D gene uncertain. The CDR3 totals 14 residues. Trimming removed 6 bases at V and 1 base at J, with 13 bases between. Germline values: CDR1 MRHNA, CDR2 SNTAGT. This CDR3 is CASRRGPDSYEQYF. The CDR3 region has the DNA TGTGCCAGCAGGAGAGGTCCGGATTCCTACGAGCAGTACTTC.

J is TRBJ1-2 and V is TRBV6-1, with 10 bases identical to TRBD1. This CDR3 has 13 residues. Germline V gene sequence: CDR1 MNHNS, CDR2 SASEGT. After removal of 2 bases from V and 7 bases from J, the junction contained 1 base not matched to a gene. In nucleotides, the CDR3 is TGTGCCAGCAGTGAACGGACAGGGGGTGGCTACACCTTC. Residues: CASSERTGGGYTF.

This rearrangement joins TRBV7-6 to TRBJ1-1, with unresolved D. The CDR3 is 15 amino acids. In germline, CDR1 is SGHVS, CDR2 FNYEAQ. V gave up 0 bases and J gave up 1 base, with 9 bases separating them. DNA for the CDR3: TGTGCCAGCAGCTTAGCGGCAGACTCGAACACTGAAGCTTTCTTT. It encodes CASSLAADSNTEAFF.

The chain couples TRBV2 to TRBJ2-7; D perhaps matches TRBD1 (6 bases). CDR1 is SNHLY, CDR2 FYNNEI, per germline. The CDR3 sequence is 14 residues long. V was clipped by 6 bases and J by 2 bases, with 14 bases between them. The CDR3 region has the DNA TGTGCCAGCAGCGGAACAGGGACCCCCTACGAGCAGTACTTC. Amino acids: CASSGTGTPYEQYF. Using reference TRBV2 and TRBJ2-7 for the parts outside the CDR3, the full variable domain is EPEVTQTPSHQVTQMGQEVILRCVPISNHLYFYWYRQILGQKVEFLVSFYNNEISEKSEIFDDQFSVERPDGSNFTLKIRSTKLEDSAMYFCASSGTGTPYEQYFGPGTRLTVT.

V and J are TRBV7-9 and TRBJ1-1; D unclear. The CDR3 length is 17 residues. Germline V lookup: CDR1 SEHNR, CDR2 FQNEAQ (reference sequence). The ends were cut back, 1 base at V and 0 bases at J, with 15 bases in the middle. CDR3 amino acids: CASSLGGSLAMNTEAFF. The CDR3 nucleotides read TGTGCCAGCAGCTTAGGAGGATCACTCGCCATGAACACTGAAGCTTTCTTT.